The 16 T cell receptor beta chains below come from one sample, sequenced in a study of T cell responses to AZD1222 COVID-19 vaccine. Produced via immunoSEQ multiplex PCR; TCRdb's table is partial and in-frame only. The repertoire consists of over 100,000 clones, with over 85% occurring once and the leading ten covering about 5%. The starting material was peripheral blood, obtained on day 0 of AZD1222 vaccination. Receptor source: an adult in good health.

This clone was recorded a few times. V gene TRBV5-1 combines with J gene TRBJ2-5, with 7 bases aligning to TRBD2. The length of the CDR3 is 14 residues. V was pared by 5 bases and J by 4 bases, with 8 bases of the junction left unmatched. Looked up from germline, CDR1 is SGHRS and CDR2 is YFSETQ. The CDR3 nucleotides are TGCGCCAGCAGTTTAGCGGGTGGGGGAGAGACCCAGTACTTC. It codes for CASSLAGGGETQYF.

This chain uses TRBV27 with TRBJ2-7; D is unclear. Trimming took off 6 bases at V and 1 base at J, with 13 bases between the two ends. Looked up from germline, CDR1 is MNHEY and CDR2 is SMNVEV (reference sequence). The CDR3 covers 14 residues. CDR3 region: CASREIRNSYEQYF. The CDR3 bases are TGTGCCAGCAGGGAGATCCGTAATTCCTACGAGCAGTACTTC.

The CDR3 DNA reads TGTGCCAGCAGCTTAAGACAGGGCATGAACACTGAAGCTTTCTTT. It specifies CASSLRQGMNTEAFF. The chain uses TRBV14 and TRBJ1-1, with 7 bases that match TRBD1. Germline V CDR1 and CDR2: SGHDN, FVKESK. CDR3 size: 15 residues. The junction had 6 bases not matched to a gene; V was cut back by 5 bases and J by 0 bases.

This chain uses TRBV11-3 with TRBJ2-2, with a possible D match to TRBD2 (5 bases). V lost 5 bases to trimming and J lost 7 bases, with 17 bases between them. The CDR3 length is 15 residues. CDR1 is SGHNT and CDR2 is YENEEA in the germline V gene. The CDR3 here is CASSPSTEVVGELFF. In DNA form, the CDR3 reads TGTGCCAGCAGCCCTTCTACGGAGGTGGTCGGGGAGCTGTTTTTT. Combining the CDR3 with reference TRBV11-3 and TRBJ2-2 gives the whole variable domain EAGVVQSPRYKIIEKKQPVAFWCNPISGHNTLYWYLQNLGQGPELLIRYENEEAVDDSQLPKDRFSAERLKGVDSTLKIQPAELGDSAVYLCASSPSTEVVGELFFGEGSRLTVL.

The chain employs TRBV5-1 and TRBJ2-3; D gene uncertain. This CDR3 spans 13 amino acids. Trimming removed 5 bases at V and 5 bases at J, with 12 bases between. The V gene's germline CDR1 is SGHRS and CDR2 YFSETQ. The CDR3 sequence: CASSLGGVDTQYF. The CDR3 bases are TGCGCCAGCAGTTTAGGTGGGGTAGATACGCAGTATTTT.

This clone has only one observation. This chain uses TRBV6-2 or TRBV6-3 with TRBJ2-1, with D maybe TRBD2 (6 bases). The CDR3 totals 11 residues. Germline lookup yields CDR1 MNHEY and CDR2 SVGEGT. The germline V and J ends were trimmed by 6 bases and 12 bases, with 12 bases remaining between them. CDR3 sequence: CASSTLAAQFF. For the CDR3, the DNA is TGTGCCAGCAGCACACTAGCCGCGCAGTTCTTC.

In its sample, this clone was seen once. This chain uses TRBV30 with TRBJ2-7, with TRBD2 identical over 7 bases. The CDR3 consists of 13 residues. J lost 2 bases, V lost 3 bases, and 4 bases had no gene match. CDR1 GTSNPN and CDR2 SVGIG come from the germline V gene (reference sequence). The CDR3 sequence: CAWRASGPYEQYF. For the CDR3, the DNA is TGTGCCTGGAGGGCTAGCGGACCCTACGAGCAGTACTTC.

This clone was seen once. V usage is TRBV28 and J usage is TRBJ2-2; D is perhaps TRBD1 or TRBD2 (5 bases each). Germline V gene lookup returns CDR1 MDHEN and CDR2 SYDVKM. The CDR3 is 18 residues long. Trimming pared 1 base from V and 3 bases from J, leaving 18 bases between. In nucleotides, the CDR3 is TGTGCCAGCAGTTTATTAGGATTGGGGGAGAGGTACACCGGGGAGCTGTTTTTT. Its protein is CASSLLGLGERYTGELFF.

The rearrangement joins TRBV2 to TRBJ1-2; 8 bases map to TRBD1. The CDR3 is made up of 14 amino acids. The V and J ends lost 5 bases and 1 base, in that order; junction bases with no gene match: 3. Germline CDR1 reads SNHLY; CDR2 reads FYNNEI. Written as DNA, the CDR3 is TGTGCCAGCAGTTGGACAGGGAATAACTATGGCTACACCTTC. Residues: CASSWTGNNYGYTF.

The chain uses TRBV2 and TRBJ2-2; a weak D match, TRBD1 (6 bases). Looked up from germline, CDR1 is SNHLY and CDR2 is FYNNEI. CDR3 size: 14 residues. Trimming removed 6 bases at V and 6 bases at J, with 14 bases between. The CDR3 is CASRVLQGAGELFF. CDR3 in DNA: TGTGCCAGCAGGGTGTTACAGGGCGCCGGGGAGCTGTTTTTT.

The rearrangement joins TRBV12-3 or TRBV12-4 to TRBJ1-2; TRBD1 might be the D (5 bases). The CDR3 contains 13 residues. Trimming stripped 3 bases from V and 3 bases from J, with 8 bases between. The DNA for the CDR3 is TGTGCCAGCAGTTTTGGCAGGGACTATGGCTACACCTTC. Encoded protein: CASSFGRDYGYTF.

The rearrangement uses TRBV10-3 and TRBJ2-7; D remains ambiguous. CDR3 size: 15 residues. The ends were cut back, 4 bases at V and 1 base at J, with 14 bases in the middle. Germline V CDR1 and CDR2: ENHRY, SYGVKD. In nucleotides, the CDR3 is TGTGCCATCAGTGGTGGGCAAACTCCATCCTACGAGCAGTACTTC. Encoded protein: CAISGGQTPSYEQYF.

The chain has TRBV28 and TRBJ2-3; D uncertain. The V gene's germline CDR1 is MDHEN and CDR2 SYDVKM. The CDR3 runs to 13 residues. V was clipped by 3 bases and J by 7 bases, with 11 bases between them. The CDR3 nucleotides are TGTGCCAGCAGTTTCCGAGGAGTGAATACGCAGTATTTT. This sequence encodes CASSFRGVNTQYF. The whole variable domain, remainder taken from reference TRBV28 and TRBJ2-3, is DVKVTQSSRYLVKRTGEKVFLECVQDMDHENMFWYRQDPGLGLRLIYFSYDVKMKEKGDIPEGYSVSREKKERFSLILESASTNQTSMYLCASSFRGVNTQYFGPGTRLTVL.

This rearrangement joins TRBV4-1 to TRBJ1-5; D may be TRBD1 (6 bases). V lost 3 bases to trimming and J lost 3 bases, with 21 bases between them. CDR1 and CDR2 from the germline V gene are MGHRA and YSYEKL. This CDR3 spans 18 amino acids. The CDR3 DNA is TGCGCCAGCAGCCATCCGAGTCGGGGGCCCCGCATCAATCAGCCCCAGCATTTT. This gives the protein CASSHPSRGPRINQPQHF.

This clone was recorded a few times. The J gene is TRBJ1-1, the V gene TRBV29-1; 7 positions match TRBD1. This CDR3 is 12 amino acids long. Germline V gene sequence: CDR1 SQVTM, CDR2 ANQGSEA. With V trimmed by 7 bases and J by 0 bases, 2 bases remained unmatched. DNA of the CDR3: TGCAGCGGGGACAGCATGAACACTGAAGCTTTCTTT. It codes for CSGDSMNTEAFF. Using reference TRBV29-1 and TRBJ1-1 for the parts outside the CDR3, the full variable domain is SAVISQKPSRDICQRGTSLTIQCQVDSQVTMMFWYRQQPGQSLTLIATANQGSEATYESGFVIDKFPISRPNLTFSTLTVSNMSPEDSSIYLCSGDSMNTEAFFGQGTRLTVV.

The V call is TRBV29-1, the J call TRBJ1-5; D is undetermined. The germline V gene has CDR1 SQVTM and CDR2 ANQGSEA. V lost 6 bases and J lost 3, with 15 bases in between. The CDR3 has 14 amino acids. CDR3: CSVLDTDFNQPQHF. Written as DNA, the CDR3 is TGCAGCGTCCTAGATACAGATTTCAATCAGCCCCAGCATTTT.